One and the same sample provided the 10 T cell receptor beta chains below, sequenced in a study of blood T cells in healthy people across ages. A sample-barcoded 5' primer and a J-beta primer mix were used in a second PCR of about 6 to 11 cycles. TCRdb re-called the 5' RACE reads through MiXCR, storing one row per CDR3 protein. The sample has some 920,000 distinct CDR3 sequences; roughly 47% are singletons. Sequencing input: blood. These TCRs come from a woman in her fifties or sixties in good health.

With respect to this clonotype: An end of the junction does not agree with germline; a read error may underlie this. The DNA of the CDR3 is TGTGTCAGCAGCTGGACAGGGGACGAAAAACTGTTTTTT. It codes for CVSSWTGDEKLFF. The V gene is TRBV5-4, the J gene TRBJ1-4; 9 nucleotides agree with TRBD1. CDR1 and CDR2 from the germline V gene are SGHNT and YYREEE (reference sequence). The CDR3 is 13 residues long.

The V gene is TRBV20-1, the J gene TRBJ2-7; the match to TRBD1 covers 7 bases. The CDR3 runs to 14 residues. J was trimmed by 7 bases and V by 0 bases; bases with no gene match: 9. CDR1 is DFQATT and CDR2 is SNEGSKA in the germline V gene (reference sequence). The CDR3 DNA reads as TGCAGTGCTAGAGAGACAGGGAAGTTTTGGGAGCAGTACTTC. Its translation: CSARETGKFWEQYF.

There are a few counts of this clonotype. The chain joins TRBV4-3 to TRBJ2-7, with TRBD2 identical over 7 bases. The CDR3 covers 14 residues. V lost 2 bases, J lost 2 bases, and 3 bases stayed unmatched. Per germline, CDR1 LGHNA and CDR2 YSLEER. CDR3 nucleotides: TGCGCCAGCAGCCAAAGCGGGGATCCCTACGAGCAGTACTTC. The encoded protein is CASSQSGDPYEQYF.

This clonotype was observed a few times. This chain connects TRBV12-3 or TRBV12-4 to TRBJ2-7, with TRBD2 matching over 7 bases. CDR3 size: 15 residues. The V and J ends lost 3 bases and 9 bases, in that order; junction bases with no gene match: 14. The CDR3 DNA reads as TGTGCCAGCAGTTTGATGCGGGGGACCCCCCTGGGGCAGTACTTC. It yields the protein CASSLMRGTPLGQYF.

The V call is TRBV3-1, the J call TRBJ2-3; D unclear. The CDR3 spans 14 residues. Germline CDR1 and CDR2: LGHDT and YNNKEL (reference sequence). The V and J ends lost 4 bases and 4 bases respectively, with 12 bases between them. The CDR3 is CASSRWGSPDTQYF. The CDR3 DNA is TGTGCCAGCAGCCGGTGGGGTAGCCCAGATACGCAGTATTTT.

The V and J genes are TRBV29-1 and TRBJ2-1, with TRBD2 as a possible D gene (5 bases). Germline-derived CDR1 and CDR2 are SQVTM and ANQGSEA. The CDR3 contains 14 residues. V lost 6 bases, J lost 0 bases, and 12 bases lay in between. The CDR3 protein is CSVVLARSYNEQFF. CDR3 bases: TGCAGCGTCGTCCTAGCCCGCTCCTACAATGAGCAGTTCTTC.

This clonotype was counted a few times. V is TRBV2 and J is TRBJ1-5; TRBD1 might be the D (6 bases). V lost 4 bases and J 6 bases, leaving 13 bases between the germline ends. Germline CDR1 reads SNHLY; CDR2 reads FYNNEI. There are 14 residues in the CDR3. The CDR3 DNA reads TGTGCCAGCAGTGGGCAGGGGCTTGCTCAGCCCCAGCATTTT. The encoded protein is CASSGQGLAQPQHF.

The gene calls are TRBV20-1 and TRBJ2-7; 11 bases map to TRBD1. With 5 bases clipped from V and 1 base from J, the junction kept 7 bases outside the gene matches. There are 15 residues in the CDR3. The germline V gene encodes CDR1 DFQATT and CDR2 SNEGSKA (reference sequence). CDR3 sequence: CSASPGTGGSYEQYF. In nucleotides, the CDR3 is TGCAGTGCTTCCCCCGGGACAGGGGGTTCCTACGAGCAGTACTTC.

This rearrangement joins TRBV6-6 to TRBJ2-7; 9 bases fit TRBD1. Trimming removed 6 bases from V and 5 bases from J; junction bases left unmatched: 11. CDR1 MNHNY and CDR2 SVGAGI come from the germline V gene (reference sequence). The CDR3 length is 15 residues. Here the CDR3 reads CASSPAGTGSHEQYF. DNA of the CDR3: TGTGCCAGCAGCCCCGCCGGGACAGGGTCCCACGAGCAGTACTTC.

The chain uses TRBV6-6 and TRBJ2-5; 7 nucleotides line up with TRBD1. Germline V lookup: CDR1 MNHNY, CDR2 SVGAGI (reference sequence). The CDR3 runs to 13 residues. V was pared by 10 bases and J by 1 base, with 6 bases of the junction left unmatched. CDR3 sequence (DNA): TGTGCCACCCGACAGGGTGCCCAAGAGACCCAGTACTTC. Protein: CATRQGAQETQYF.